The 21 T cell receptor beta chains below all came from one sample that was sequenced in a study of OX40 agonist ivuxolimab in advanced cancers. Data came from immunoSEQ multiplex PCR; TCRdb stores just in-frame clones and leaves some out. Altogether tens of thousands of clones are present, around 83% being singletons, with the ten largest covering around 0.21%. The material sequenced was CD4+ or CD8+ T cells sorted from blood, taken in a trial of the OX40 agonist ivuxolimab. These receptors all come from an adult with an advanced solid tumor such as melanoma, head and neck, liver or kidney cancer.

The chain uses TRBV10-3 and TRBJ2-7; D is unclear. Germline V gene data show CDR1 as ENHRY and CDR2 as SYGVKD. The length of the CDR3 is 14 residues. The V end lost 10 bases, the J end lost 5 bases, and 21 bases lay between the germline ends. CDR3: CATTSDPGTHEQYV. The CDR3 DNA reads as TGTGCCACCACAAGTGACCCCGGCACCCACGAGCAGTACGTC.

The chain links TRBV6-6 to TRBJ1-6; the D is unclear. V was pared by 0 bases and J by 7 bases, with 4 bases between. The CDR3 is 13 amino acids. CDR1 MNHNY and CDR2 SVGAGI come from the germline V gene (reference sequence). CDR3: CASSYSLNSPLHF. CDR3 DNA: TGTGCCAGCAGTTACTCGCTGAATTCACCCCTCCACTTT.

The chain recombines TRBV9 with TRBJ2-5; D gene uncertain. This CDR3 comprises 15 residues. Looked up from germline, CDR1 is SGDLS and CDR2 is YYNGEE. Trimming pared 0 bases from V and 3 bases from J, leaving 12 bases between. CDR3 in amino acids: CASSVAHGREETQYF. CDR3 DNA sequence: TGTGCCAGCAGCGTAGCCCACGGCAGAGAAGAGACCCAGTACTTC.

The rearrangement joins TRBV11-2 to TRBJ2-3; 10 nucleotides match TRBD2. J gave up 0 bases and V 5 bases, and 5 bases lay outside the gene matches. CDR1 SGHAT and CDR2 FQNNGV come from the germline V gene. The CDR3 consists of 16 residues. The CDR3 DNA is TGTGCCAGCAGCAATAGCGGGGGGCGAAGCACAGATACGCAGTATTTT. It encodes CASSNSGGRSTDTQYF.

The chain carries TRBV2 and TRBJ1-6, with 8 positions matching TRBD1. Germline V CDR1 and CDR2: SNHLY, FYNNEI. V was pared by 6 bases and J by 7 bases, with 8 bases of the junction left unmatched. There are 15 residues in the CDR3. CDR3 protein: CASRRDRTLNSPLHF. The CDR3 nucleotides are TGTGCCAGCAGGAGGGACAGGACCTTAAATTCACCCCTCCACTTT.

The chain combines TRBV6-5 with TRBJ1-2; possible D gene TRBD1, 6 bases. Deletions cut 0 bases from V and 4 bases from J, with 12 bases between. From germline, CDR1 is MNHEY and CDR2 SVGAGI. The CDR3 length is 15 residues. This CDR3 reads CASSYSWRGGYGYTF. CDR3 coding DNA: TGTGCCAGCAGTTACTCCTGGAGGGGGGGCTATGGCTACACCTTC.

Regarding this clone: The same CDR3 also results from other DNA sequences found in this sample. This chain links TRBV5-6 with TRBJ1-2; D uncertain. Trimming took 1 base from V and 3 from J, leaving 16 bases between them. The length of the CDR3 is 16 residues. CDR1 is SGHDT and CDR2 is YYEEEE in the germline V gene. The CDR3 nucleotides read TGTGCCAGCAGCTTGTATGGTCAGGCGGGATACTATGGCTACACCTTC. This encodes CASSLYGQAGYYGYTF.

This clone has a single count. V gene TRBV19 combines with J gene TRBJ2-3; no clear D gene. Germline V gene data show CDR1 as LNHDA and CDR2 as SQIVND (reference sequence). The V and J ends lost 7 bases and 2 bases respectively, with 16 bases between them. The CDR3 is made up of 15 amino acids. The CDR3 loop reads CASKGNGGFTDTQYF. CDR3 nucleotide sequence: TGTGCCAGTAAAGGGAACGGCGGATTCACAGATACGCAGTATTTT.

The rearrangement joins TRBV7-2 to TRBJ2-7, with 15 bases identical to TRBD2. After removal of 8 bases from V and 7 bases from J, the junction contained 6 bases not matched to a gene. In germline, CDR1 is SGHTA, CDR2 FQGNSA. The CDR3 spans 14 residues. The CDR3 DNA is TGTGCCAGCGGGACTAGCGGGAGGAGGGGTGAGCAGTACTTC. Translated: CASGTSGRRGEQYF.

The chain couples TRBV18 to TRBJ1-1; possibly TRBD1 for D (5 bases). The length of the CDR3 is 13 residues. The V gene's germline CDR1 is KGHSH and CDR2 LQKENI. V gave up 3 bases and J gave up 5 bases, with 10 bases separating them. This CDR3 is CASSPQGETEAFF. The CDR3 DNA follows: TGTGCCAGCTCACCCCAAGGGGAAACTGAAGCTTTCTTT.

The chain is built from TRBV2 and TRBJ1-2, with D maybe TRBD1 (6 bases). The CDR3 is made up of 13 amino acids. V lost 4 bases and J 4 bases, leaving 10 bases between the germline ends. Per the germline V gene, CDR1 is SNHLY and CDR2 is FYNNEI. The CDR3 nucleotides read TGTGCCAGCAGTGTACAGGGTATCTATGGCTACACCTTC. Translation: CASSVQGIYGYTF.

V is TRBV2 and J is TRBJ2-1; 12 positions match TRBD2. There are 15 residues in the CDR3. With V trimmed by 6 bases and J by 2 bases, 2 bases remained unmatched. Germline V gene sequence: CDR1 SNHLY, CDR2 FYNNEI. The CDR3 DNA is TGTGCCAGCAGCCGACTAGCGGGAGCCTACAATGAGCAGTTCTTC. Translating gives CASSRLAGAYNEQFF.

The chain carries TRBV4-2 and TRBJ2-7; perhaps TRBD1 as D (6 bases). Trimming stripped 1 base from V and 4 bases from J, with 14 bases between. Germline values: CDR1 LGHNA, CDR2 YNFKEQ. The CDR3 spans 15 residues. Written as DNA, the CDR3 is TGTGCCAGCAGCCAAGTACTTACAGGGAGTTACGAGCAGTACTTC. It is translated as CASSQVLTGSYEQYF.

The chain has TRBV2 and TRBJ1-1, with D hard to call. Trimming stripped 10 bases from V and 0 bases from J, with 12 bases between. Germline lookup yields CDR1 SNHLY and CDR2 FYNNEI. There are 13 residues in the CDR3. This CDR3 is CATETLMNTEAFF. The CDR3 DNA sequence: TGTGCCACCGAAACTCTGATGAACACTGAAGCTTTCTTT. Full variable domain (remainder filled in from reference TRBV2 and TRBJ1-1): EPEVTQTPSHQVTQMGQEVILRCVPISNHLYFYWYRQILGQKVEFLVSFYNNEISEKSEIFDDQFSVERPDGSNFTLKIRSTKLEDSAMYFCATETLMNTEAFFGQGTRLTVV.

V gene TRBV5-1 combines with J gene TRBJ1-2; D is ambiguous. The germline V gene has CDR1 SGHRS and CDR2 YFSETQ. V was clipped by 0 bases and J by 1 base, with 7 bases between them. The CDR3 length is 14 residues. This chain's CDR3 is CASSLGQNNYGYTF. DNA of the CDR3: TGCGCCAGCAGCTTGGGACAAAATAACTATGGCTACACCTTC.

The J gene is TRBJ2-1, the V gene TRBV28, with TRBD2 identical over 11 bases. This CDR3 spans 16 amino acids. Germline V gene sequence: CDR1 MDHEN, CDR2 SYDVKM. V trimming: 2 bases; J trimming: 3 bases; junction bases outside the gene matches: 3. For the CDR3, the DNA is TGTGCCAGCAGTTTACTAGCGGGAGGTGACTACAATGAGCAGTTCTTC. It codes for CASSLLAGGDYNEQFF.

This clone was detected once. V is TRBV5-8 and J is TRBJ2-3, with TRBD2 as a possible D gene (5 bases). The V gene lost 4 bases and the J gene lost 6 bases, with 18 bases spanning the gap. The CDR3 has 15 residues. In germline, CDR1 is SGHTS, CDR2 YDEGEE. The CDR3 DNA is TGTGCCAGCAGCCTTGGGCGGAGGTTCTCCGATACGCAGTATTTT. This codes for CASSLGRRFSDTQYF.

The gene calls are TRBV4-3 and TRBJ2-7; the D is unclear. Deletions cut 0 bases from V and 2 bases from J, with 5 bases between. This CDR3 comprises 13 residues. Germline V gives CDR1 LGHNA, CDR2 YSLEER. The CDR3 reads CASSQDIPYEQYF. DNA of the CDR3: TGCGCCAGCAGCCAAGATATCCCCTACGAGCAGTACTTC.

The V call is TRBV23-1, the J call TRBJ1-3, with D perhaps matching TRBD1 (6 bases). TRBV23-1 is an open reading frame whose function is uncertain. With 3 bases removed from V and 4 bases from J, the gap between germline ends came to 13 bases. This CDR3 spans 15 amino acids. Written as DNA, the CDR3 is TGCGCCAGCAGTCAGCAGGGGCCGCGGGGAAACACCATATATTTT. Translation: CASSQQGPRGNTIYF.

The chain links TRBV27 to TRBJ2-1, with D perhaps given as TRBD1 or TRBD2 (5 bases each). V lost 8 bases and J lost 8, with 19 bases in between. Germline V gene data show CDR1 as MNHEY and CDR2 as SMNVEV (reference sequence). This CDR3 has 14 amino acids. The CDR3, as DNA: TGTGCCAGCGGAGGCAGGGCCAAGAACCATGAGCAGTTCTTC. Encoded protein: CASGGRAKNHEQFF.

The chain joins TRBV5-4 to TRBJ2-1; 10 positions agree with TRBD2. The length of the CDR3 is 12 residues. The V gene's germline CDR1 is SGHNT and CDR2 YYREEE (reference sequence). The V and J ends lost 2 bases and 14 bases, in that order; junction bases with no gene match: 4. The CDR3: CASSLPGTSEFF. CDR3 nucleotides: TGTGCCAGCAGCTTACCCGGGACTAGCGAGTTCTTC.